This T cell receptor beta chain emerged from a study of blood T cell repertoires in COVID-19. Trimming removed 1 base at V and 0 bases at J, with 10 bases between. The CDR3 covers 16 residues. Germline loops: CDR1 LGHNT, CDR2 FRNRAP. Those who participated ranged in age from roughly 18 to 90 years and resided in about 24 US areas. This table comes from immunoSEQ multiplex PCR, and its TCRdb copy is limited to in-frame clones, with some not included. The top ten clones hold around 2.8% of a sample with about 260,000 clones, 91% of them seen once. The receptor was isolated from a man aged 35-49 years who had been exposed to COVID-19. Sequenced material: PBMCs or T cells enriched from blood (not recorded which). This chain joins TRBV12-5 and TRBJ1-5, with D uncertain. The CDR3, as DNA: TGTGCTAGTGGTTTGGGCTCCGGGGTTAGCAATCAGCCCCAGCATTTT. Its translation is CASGLGSGVSNQPQHF. Full variable domain (rest looked up from reference TRBV12-5 and TRBJ1-5): DARVTQTPRHKVTEMGQEVTMRCQPILGHNTVFWYRQTMMQGLELLAYFRNRAPLDDSGMPKDRFSAEMPDATLATLKIQPSEPRDSAVYFCASGLGSGVSNQPQHFGDGTRLSIL.